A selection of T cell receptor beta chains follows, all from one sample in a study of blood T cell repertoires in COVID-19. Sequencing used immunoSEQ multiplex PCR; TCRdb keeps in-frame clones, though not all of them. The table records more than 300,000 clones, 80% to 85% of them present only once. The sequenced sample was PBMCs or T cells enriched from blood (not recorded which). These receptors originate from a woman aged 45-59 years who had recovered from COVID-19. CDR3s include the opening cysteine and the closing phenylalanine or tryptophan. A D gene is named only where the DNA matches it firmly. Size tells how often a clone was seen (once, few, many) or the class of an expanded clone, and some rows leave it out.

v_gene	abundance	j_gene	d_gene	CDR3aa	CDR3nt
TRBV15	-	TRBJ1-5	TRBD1	CATSGRTGDQPQHF	TGTGCCACCAGCGGACGGACAGGGGATCAGCCCCAGCATTTT
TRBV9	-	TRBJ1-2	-	CASFSAGYGYTF	TGTGCCAGTTTCTCAGCGGGATATGGCTACACCTTC
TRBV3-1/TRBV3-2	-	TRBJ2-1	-	CASSSRERLRHEQFF	TGTGCCAGCAGCTCAAGAGAACGGCTGCGGCATGAGCAGTTCTTC
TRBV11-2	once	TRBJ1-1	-	CASSFSRGGTNTEAFF	TGTGCCAGCAGCTTCTCCCGAGGAGGGACGAACACTGAAGCTTTCTTT
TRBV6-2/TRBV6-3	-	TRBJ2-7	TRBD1	CASSPIGTGKYEQYF	TGTGCCAGCAGCCCGATAGGGACAGGGAAGTACGAGCAGTACTTC
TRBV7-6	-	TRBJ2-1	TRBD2	CASSLVLAGSYNEQFF	TGTGCCAGCAGCTTAGTGTTAGCGGGAAGCTACAATGAGCAGTTCTTC
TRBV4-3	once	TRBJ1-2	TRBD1	CASSQETGTGYGYTF	TGCGCCAGCAGCCAAGAGACAGGGACGGGCTATGGCTACACCTTC
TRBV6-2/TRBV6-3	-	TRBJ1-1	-	CASSRGGVGTEAFF	TGTGCCAGCAGTAGGGGGGGCGTTGGCACTGAAGCTTTCTTT
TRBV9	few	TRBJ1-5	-	CASSVASNQPQHF	TGTGCCAGCAGCGTAGCGAGTAATCAGCCCCAGCATTTT
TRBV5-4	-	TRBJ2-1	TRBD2	CASSPAGASFNEQFF	TGTGCCAGCAGCCCAGCGGGGGCCTCGTTCAATGAGCAGTTCTTC
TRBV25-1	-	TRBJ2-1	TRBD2	CASSDTSGSSYNEQFF	TGTGCCAGCAGCGATACTAGCGGTAGCTCCTACAATGAGCAGTTCTTC
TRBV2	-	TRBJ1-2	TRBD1	CASSPEPGQGGFSYGYTF	TGTGCCAGCAGCCCAGAACCGGGACAGGGAGGTTTTAGCTATGGCTACACCTTC
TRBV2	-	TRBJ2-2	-	CASSETGNTGELFF	TGTGCCAGCAGTGAAACAGGGAACACCGGGGAGCTGTTTTTT